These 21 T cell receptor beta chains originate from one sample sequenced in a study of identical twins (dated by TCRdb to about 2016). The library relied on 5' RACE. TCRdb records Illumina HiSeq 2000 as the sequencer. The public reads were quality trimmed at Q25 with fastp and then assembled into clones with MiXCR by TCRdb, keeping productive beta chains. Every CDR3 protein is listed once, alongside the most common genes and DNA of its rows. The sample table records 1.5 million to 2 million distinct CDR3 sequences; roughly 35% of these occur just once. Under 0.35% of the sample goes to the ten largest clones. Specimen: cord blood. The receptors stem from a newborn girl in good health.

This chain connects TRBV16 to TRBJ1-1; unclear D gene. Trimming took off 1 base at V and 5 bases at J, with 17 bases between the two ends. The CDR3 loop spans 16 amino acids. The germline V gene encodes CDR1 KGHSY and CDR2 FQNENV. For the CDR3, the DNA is TGTGCCAGCAGCCAATTGGAGGCGGGCTTGAGGACTGAAGCTTTCTTT. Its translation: CASSQLEAGLRTEAFF.

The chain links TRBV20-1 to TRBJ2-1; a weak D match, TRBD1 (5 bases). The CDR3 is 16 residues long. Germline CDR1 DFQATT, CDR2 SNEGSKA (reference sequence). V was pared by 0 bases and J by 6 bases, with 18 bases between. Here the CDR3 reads CSARDKGLVPINEQFF. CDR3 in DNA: TGCAGTGCTAGAGATAAGGGGCTAGTACCCATCAATGAGCAGTTCTTC.

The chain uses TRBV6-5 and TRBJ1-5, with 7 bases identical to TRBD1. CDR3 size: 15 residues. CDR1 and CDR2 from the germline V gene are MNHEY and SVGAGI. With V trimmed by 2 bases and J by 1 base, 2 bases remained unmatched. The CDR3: CASSYRGQSNQPQHF. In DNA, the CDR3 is TGTGCCAGCAGTTACAGGGGACAGAGCAATCAGCCCCAGCATTTT.

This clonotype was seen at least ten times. CDR3 DNA sequence: TGTGCCAGCAGCGTAGGCCTCCTTAATGGCTACACCTTC. The encoded protein is CASSVGLLNGYTF. The chain employs TRBV9 and TRBJ1-2; D not resolved. Trimming removed 0 bases from V and 6 bases from J, with 9 bases in between. The length of the CDR3 is 13 residues. The germline V gene has CDR1 SGDLS and CDR2 YYNGEE.

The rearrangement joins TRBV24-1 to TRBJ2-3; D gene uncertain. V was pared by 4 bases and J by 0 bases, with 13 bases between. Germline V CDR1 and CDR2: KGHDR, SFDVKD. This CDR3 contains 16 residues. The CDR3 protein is CATSDGGMGSTDTQYF. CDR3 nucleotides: TGTGCCACCAGTGACGGTGGAATGGGGAGCACAGATACGCAGTATTTT.

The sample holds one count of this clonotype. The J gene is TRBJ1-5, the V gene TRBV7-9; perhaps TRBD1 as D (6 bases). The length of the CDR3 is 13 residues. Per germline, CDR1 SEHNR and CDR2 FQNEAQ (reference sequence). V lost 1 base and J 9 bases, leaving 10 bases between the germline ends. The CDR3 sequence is CASSLGGRRPQHF. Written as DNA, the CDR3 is TGTGCCAGCAGCTTAGGGGGGCGCCGGCCCCAGCATTTT.

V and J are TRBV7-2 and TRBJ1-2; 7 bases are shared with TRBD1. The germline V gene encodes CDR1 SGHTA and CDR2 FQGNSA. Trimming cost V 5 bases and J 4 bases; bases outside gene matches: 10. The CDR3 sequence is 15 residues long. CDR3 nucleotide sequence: TGTGCCAGCAGCCTCTCGACAGGGTATGGCTATGGCTACACCTTC. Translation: CASSLSTGYGYGYTF.

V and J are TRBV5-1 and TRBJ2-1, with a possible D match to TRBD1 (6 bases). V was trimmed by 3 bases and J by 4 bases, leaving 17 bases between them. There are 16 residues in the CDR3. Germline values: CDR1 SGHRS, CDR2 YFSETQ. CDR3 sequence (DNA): TGCGCCAGCAGCTCGACAGGTTTTGAACCATACAATGAGCAGTTCTTC. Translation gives CASSSTGFEPYNEQFF.

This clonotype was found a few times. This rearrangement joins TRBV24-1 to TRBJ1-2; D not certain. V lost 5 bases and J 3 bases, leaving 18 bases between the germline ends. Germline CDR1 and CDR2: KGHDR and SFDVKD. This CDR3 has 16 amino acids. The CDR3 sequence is CATSAPIRPADYGYTF. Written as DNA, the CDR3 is TGTGCCACCAGTGCCCCCATCAGGCCCGCGGACTATGGCTACACCTTC.

The CDR3 bases are TGTGCCAGCGGGACAGGTCGGGAAGAGACCCAGTTCTTC. It specifies CASGTGREETQFF. The V gene is TRBV28, the J gene TRBJ2-1; TRBD1 matches 8 bases. The CDR3 runs 13 residues. Germline CDR1 and CDR2: MDHEN and SYDVKM. The V gene end was trimmed by 8 bases and the J gene end by 13 bases; junction bases not matched to a gene: 13.

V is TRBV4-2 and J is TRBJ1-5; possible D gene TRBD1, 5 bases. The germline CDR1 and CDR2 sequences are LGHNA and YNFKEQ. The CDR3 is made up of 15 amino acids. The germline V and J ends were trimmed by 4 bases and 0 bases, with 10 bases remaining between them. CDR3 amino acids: CASSRDGHSNQPQHF. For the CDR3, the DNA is TGTGCCAGCAGCCGAGATGGACATAGCAATCAGCCCCAGCATTTT.

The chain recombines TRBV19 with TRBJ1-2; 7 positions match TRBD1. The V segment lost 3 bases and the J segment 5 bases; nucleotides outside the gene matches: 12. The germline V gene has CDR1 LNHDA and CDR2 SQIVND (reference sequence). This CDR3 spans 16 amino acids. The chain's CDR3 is CASSIGQVGEGYGYTF. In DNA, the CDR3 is TGTGCCAGTAGTATTGGACAGGTCGGCGAGGGATATGGCTACACCTTC.

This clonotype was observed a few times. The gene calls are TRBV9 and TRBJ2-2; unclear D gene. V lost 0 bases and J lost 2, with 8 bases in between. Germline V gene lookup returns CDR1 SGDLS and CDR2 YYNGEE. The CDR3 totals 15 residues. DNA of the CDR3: TGTGCCAGCAGCGTAGACTACAGAAACACCGGGGAGCTGTTTTTT. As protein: CASSVDYRNTGELFF.

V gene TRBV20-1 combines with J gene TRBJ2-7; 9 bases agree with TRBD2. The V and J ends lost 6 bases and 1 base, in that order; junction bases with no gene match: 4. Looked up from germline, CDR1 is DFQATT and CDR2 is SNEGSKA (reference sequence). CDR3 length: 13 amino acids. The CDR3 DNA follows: TGCAGTGCCGGGACTAGCCCTTCCTACGAGCAGTACTTC. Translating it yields CSAGTSPSYEQYF.

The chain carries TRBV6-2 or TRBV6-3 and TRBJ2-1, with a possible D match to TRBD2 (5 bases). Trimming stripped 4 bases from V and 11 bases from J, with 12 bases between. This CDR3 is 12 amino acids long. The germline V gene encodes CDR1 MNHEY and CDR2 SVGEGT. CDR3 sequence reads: CASSSSGYKQFF. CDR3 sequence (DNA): TGTGCCAGCAGTTCCTCGGGGTACAAGCAGTTCTTC.

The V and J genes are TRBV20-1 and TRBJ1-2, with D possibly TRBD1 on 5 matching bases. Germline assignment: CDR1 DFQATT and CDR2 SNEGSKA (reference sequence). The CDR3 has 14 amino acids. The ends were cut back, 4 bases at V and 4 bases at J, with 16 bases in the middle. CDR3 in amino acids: CSANRGQVAYGYTF. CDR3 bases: TGCAGTGCTAACCGGGGCCAAGTGGCCTATGGCTACACCTTC.

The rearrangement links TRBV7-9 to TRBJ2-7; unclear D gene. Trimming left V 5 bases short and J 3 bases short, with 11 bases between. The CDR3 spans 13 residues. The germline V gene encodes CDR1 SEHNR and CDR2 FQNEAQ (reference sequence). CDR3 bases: TGTGCCAGCAGCCGAGAACAAGGCTACGAGCAGTACTTC. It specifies CASSREQGYEQYF.

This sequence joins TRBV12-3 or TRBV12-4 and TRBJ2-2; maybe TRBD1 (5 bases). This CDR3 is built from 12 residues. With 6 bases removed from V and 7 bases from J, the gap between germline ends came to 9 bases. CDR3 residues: CASRQVSGELFF. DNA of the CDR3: TGTGCCAGCAGACAGGTCAGCGGGGAGCTGTTTTTT.

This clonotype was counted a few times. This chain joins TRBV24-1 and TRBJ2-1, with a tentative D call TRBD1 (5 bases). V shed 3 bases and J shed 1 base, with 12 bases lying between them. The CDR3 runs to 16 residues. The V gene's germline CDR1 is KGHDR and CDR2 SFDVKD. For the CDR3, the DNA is TGTGCCACCAGTGATGGCAAAGGGGCTTCCTACAATGAGCAGTTCTTC. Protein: CATSDGKGASYNEQFF.

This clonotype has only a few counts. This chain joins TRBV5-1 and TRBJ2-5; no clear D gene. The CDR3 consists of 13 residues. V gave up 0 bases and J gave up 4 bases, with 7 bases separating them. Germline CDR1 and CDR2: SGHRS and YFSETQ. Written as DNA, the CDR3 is TGCGCCAGCAGCTTGGCCTTCGGAGAGACCCAGTACTTC. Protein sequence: CASSLAFGETQYF.

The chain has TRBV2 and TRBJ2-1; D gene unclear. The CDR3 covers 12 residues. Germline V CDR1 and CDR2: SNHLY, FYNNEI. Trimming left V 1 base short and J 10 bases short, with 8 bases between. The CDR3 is CASSEVAQEQFF. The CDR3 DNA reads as TGTGCCAGCAGTGAAGTGGCGCAGGAGCAGTTCTTC.